Listed here are 21 T cell receptor beta chains from one sample, sequenced in a study of OX40 agonist ivuxolimab in advanced cancers. Method: immunoSEQ multiplex PCR; TCRdb's copy keeps in-frame clones and lacks some. The sample shows around 69,000 clones, approximately 83% of them seen only once. The specimen comprised CD4+ or CD8+ T cells sorted from blood, sampled in a trial of the OX40 agonist ivuxolimab. The receptors originated from an adult with an advanced solid tumor such as melanoma, head and neck, liver or kidney cancer.

V and J are TRBV7-2 and TRBJ1-1; D possibly corresponds to TRBD1 (6 bases). Per the germline V gene, CDR1 is SGHTA and CDR2 is FQGNSA. The CDR3 sequence is 14 residues long. Trimming took 2 bases from V and 6 from J, leaving 13 bases between them. CDR3 sequence: CASSLLGARAEAFF. The CDR3 bases are TGTGCCAGCAGCTTACTGGGGGCGAGGGCTGAAGCTTTCTTT.

The J gene is TRBJ2-7, the V gene TRBV7-9; 9 positions match TRBD1. Per germline, CDR1 SEHNR and CDR2 FQNEAQ (reference sequence). The CDR3 covers 14 residues. V dropped 0 bases and J dropped 9; count of bases not matched to a gene: 6. The chain's CDR3 is CASSLATGGTAQYF. For the CDR3, the DNA is TGTGCCAGCAGCTTAGCGACAGGGGGGACGGCGCAGTACTTC. The complete variable domain, with remaining parts taken from reference TRBV7-9 and TRBJ2-7, reads DTGVSQNPRHKITKRGQNVTFRCDPISEHNRLYWYRQTLGQGPEFLTYFQNEAQLEKSRLLSDRFSAERPKGSFSTLEIQRTEQGDSAMYLCASSLATGGTAQYFGPGTRLTVT.

The chain links TRBV6-5 to TRBJ1-3; D is uncertain. Trimming removed 6 bases at V and 0 bases at J, with 9 bases between. The CDR3 spans 14 residues. Germline CDR1 reads MNHEY; CDR2 reads SVGAGI. CDR3 in amino acids: CASSFTVSGNTIYF. CDR3 DNA sequence: TGTGCCAGCAGCTTCACAGTCTCTGGAAACACCATATATTTT.

The V gene is TRBV18, the J gene TRBJ2-2, with TRBD2 matching 13 bases. J lost 2 bases, V lost 4 bases, and 4 bases had no gene match. The germline gives CDR1 KGHSH, CDR2 LQKENI. This CDR3 spans 17 amino acids. CDR3 sequence (DNA): TGTGCCAGCTCACGAGGACTAGCGGGGGTTAACACCGGGGAGCTGTTTTTT. Encoded protein: CASSRGLAGVNTGELFF.

This chain links TRBV7-3 with TRBJ1-6; 7 bases are shared with TRBD1. The germline gives CDR1 SGHTA, CDR2 FQGTGA. J was trimmed by 7 bases and V by 1 base; bases with no gene match: 7. This CDR3 has 16 residues. The CDR3 loop reads CASSLKAGGQNSPLHF. The CDR3 coding sequence is TGTGCCAGCAGCTTAAAAGCAGGGGGACAGAATTCACCCCTCCACTTT.

The chain employs TRBV7-8 and TRBJ2-7; D is perhaps TRBD1 (6 bases). Trimming left V 2 bases short and J 0 bases short, with 11 bases between. The CDR3 has 15 amino acids. The germline V gene has CDR1 SGHVS and CDR2 FQNEAQ. CDR3 protein: CASSLRGQFSYEQYF. CDR3 in DNA: TGTGCCAGCAGCTTAAGAGGACAGTTCTCCTACGAGCAGTACTTC. The entire variable domain, with the rest obtained from reference TRBV7-8 and TRBJ2-7, is as follows: GAGVSQSPRYKVAKRGQDVALRCDPISGHVSLFWYQQALGQGPEFLTYFQNEAQLDKSGLPSDRFFAERPEGSVSTLKIQRTQQEDSAVYLCASSLRGQFSYEQYFGPGTRLTVT.

This chain uses TRBV7-9 with TRBJ2-1; TRBD2 agrees at 7 bases. CDR3 length equals 13 residues. J was trimmed by 9 bases and V by 5 bases; bases with no gene match: 7. Germline V gene sequence: CDR1 SEHNR, CDR2 FQNEAQ (reference sequence). Here the CDR3 DNA reads TGTGCCAGCAGCCCCCGGACTAGGGTTGAGCAGTTCTTC. Its protein is CASSPRTRVEQFF.

The chain carries TRBV9 and TRBJ1-4, with 8 bases lining up with TRBD1. V lost 3 bases and J lost 4; bases outside the gene matches: 2. This CDR3 is built from 14 residues. The germline V gene encodes CDR1 SGDLS and CDR2 YYNGEE. The CDR3 nucleotides are TGTGCCAGCAGCGCCAGGGGGCTTAATGAAAAACTGTTTTTT. The encoded protein is CASSARGLNEKLFF.

The J gene is TRBJ1-2, the V gene TRBV19, with 11 bases identical to TRBD1. The CDR3 is made up of 15 amino acids. Germline assignment: CDR1 LNHDA and CDR2 SQIVND (reference sequence). V lost 3 bases, J lost 4 bases, and 4 bases stayed unmatched. The CDR3 reads CASSIGTGGSYGYTF. DNA of the CDR3: TGTGCCAGTAGTATCGGGACAGGGGGAAGCTATGGCTACACCTTC.

This chain joins TRBV7-3 and TRBJ1-4; the D gene is possibly TRBD1 (5 bases). The CDR3 extends over 20 amino acids. Germline-derived CDR1 and CDR2 are SGHTA and FQGTGA. The ends were cut back, 5 bases at V and 7 bases at J, with 32 bases in the middle. This CDR3 is CASSPSCRSWWTTVTEKLFF. The DNA of the CDR3 is TGTGCCAGCAGCCCCTCGTGCCGCTCCTGGTGGACGACAGTAACTGAAAAACTGTTTTTT.

This chain joins TRBV7-9 and TRBJ2-2; a possible D gene is TRBD1 (6 bases). Trimming stripped 5 bases from V and 4 bases from J, with 11 bases between. The CDR3 sequence is 14 residues long. Germline CDR1 and CDR2: SEHNR and FQNEAQ (reference sequence). This CDR3 is CASSPPQGTGELFF. DNA for the CDR3: TGTGCCAGCAGCCCACCACAGGGCACCGGGGAGCTGTTTTTT.

The rearrangement links TRBV7-9 to TRBJ2-7, with 7 bases identical to TRBD1. This CDR3 region has 15 residues. V was clipped by 5 bases and J by 3 bases; unmatched bases: 10. From germline, CDR1 is SEHNR and CDR2 FQNEAQ (reference sequence). The CDR3 sequence: CASSQIGDRVYEQYF. In nucleotides, the CDR3 is TGTGCCAGCAGCCAAATTGGCGACAGGGTCTACGAGCAGTACTTC.

This chain joins TRBV14 and TRBJ2-2; TRBD2 might be the D (6 bases). The germline CDR1 and CDR2 sequences are SGHDN and FVKESK. The CDR3 consists of 16 residues. V lost 6 bases and J 7 bases, leaving 21 bases between the germline ends. CDR3 in DNA: TGTGCCAGCAGTCCAAGAAGGTCACTAGCTGGCGGGGAGCTGTTTTTT. It encodes CASSPRRSLAGGELFF.

The chain employs TRBV4-2 and TRBJ1-1; D remains ambiguous. The V gene lost 3 bases and the J gene lost 0 bases, with 11 bases spanning the gap. Germline CDR1 LGHNA, CDR2 YNFKEQ. The CDR3 is made up of 15 amino acids. The CDR3 reads CASSQPRSLNTEAFF. The CDR3 coding sequence is TGTGCCAGCAGCCAGCCTAGGAGCCTGAACACTGAAGCTTTCTTT.

This chain joins TRBV4-2 and TRBJ1-3, with D hard to call. The germline V gene has CDR1 LGHNA and CDR2 YNFKEQ. The CDR3 extends over 15 amino acids. V was shortened by 5 bases and J by 1 base, with 12 bases between the two germline ends. The CDR3 DNA sequence: TGTGCCAGCAGCTTGGAAGTCAGTTCTGGAAACACCATATATTTT. It specifies CASSLEVSSGNTIYF.

V usage is TRBV4-1 and J usage is TRBJ2-5, with 8 bases identical to TRBD1. Trimming took 3 bases from V and 3 from J; bases not matched to a gene: 15. The germline V gene has CDR1 MGHRA and CDR2 YSYEKL. CDR3 length equals 18 residues. CDR3 sequence (DNA): TGCGCCAGCAGCCAGGACAGGGTGCAAAAAATCGACAAAGAGACCCAGTACTTC. Encoded protein: CASSQDRVQKIDKETQYF.

The gene calls are TRBV11-2 and TRBJ1-2; a weak D match, TRBD1 (5 bases). The V and J ends lost 4 bases and 3 bases respectively, with 12 bases between them. In germline, CDR1 is SGHAT, CDR2 FQNNGV. The CDR3 is made up of 14 amino acids. In DNA, the CDR3 is TGTGCCAGCAGCTCGATACAGGTTTACTATGGCTACACCTTC. This gives the protein CASSSIQVYYGYTF. The entire variable domain, with the rest obtained from reference TRBV11-2 and TRBJ1-2, is as follows: EAGVAQSPRYKIIEKRQSVAFWCNPISGHATLYWYQQILGQGPKLLIQFQNNGVVDDSQLPKDRFSAERLKGVDSTLKIQPAKLEDSAVYLCASSSIQVYYGYTFGSGTRLTVV.

The V gene is TRBV10-3, the J gene TRBJ2-1; 12 bases fit TRBD1. CDR1 and CDR2 from the germline V gene are ENHRY and SYGVKD. Losses at the gene ends were 0 bases for V and 0 bases for J; bases not matched to a gene: 12. The CDR3 runs to 21 residues. DNA of the CDR3: TGTGCCATCAGTGAGTCTTTGTTACGGGACAGGGGGCCCAGCTCCTACAATGAGCAGTTCTTC. It is translated as CAISESLLRDRGPSSYNEQFF.

The chain has TRBV11-2 and TRBJ1-1, with D possibly matching TRBD1 (6 bases). The CDR3 is 15 residues long. The germline V gene encodes CDR1 SGHAT and CDR2 FQNNGV. Trimming removed 5 bases at V and 4 bases at J, with 17 bases between. The CDR3 DNA reads as TGTGCCAGCAGCCGTTCACAGGGAGGCGGCACTGAAGCTTTCTTT. As protein: CASSRSQGGGTEAFF.

This chain links TRBV30 with TRBJ1-2; D gene uncertain. The CDR3 has 12 residues. The V end was cut by 4 bases, the J end by 2 bases, with 8 bases between. CDR1 is GTSNPN, CDR2 SVGIG, per germline (reference sequence). The DNA of the CDR3 is TGTGCCTGGATGCGGGAAAACTATGGCTACACCTTC. It translates to CAWMRENYGYTF.

V is TRBV6-6 and J is TRBJ2-7; D unresolved. V was pared by 5 bases and J by 3 bases, with 8 bases between. Looked up from germline, CDR1 is MNHNY and CDR2 is SVGAGI (reference sequence). CDR3 size: 12 residues. The CDR3 loop reads CASSGRYYEQYF. The CDR3 coding sequence is TGTGCCAGCAGTGGCCGATACTACGAGCAGTACTTC.